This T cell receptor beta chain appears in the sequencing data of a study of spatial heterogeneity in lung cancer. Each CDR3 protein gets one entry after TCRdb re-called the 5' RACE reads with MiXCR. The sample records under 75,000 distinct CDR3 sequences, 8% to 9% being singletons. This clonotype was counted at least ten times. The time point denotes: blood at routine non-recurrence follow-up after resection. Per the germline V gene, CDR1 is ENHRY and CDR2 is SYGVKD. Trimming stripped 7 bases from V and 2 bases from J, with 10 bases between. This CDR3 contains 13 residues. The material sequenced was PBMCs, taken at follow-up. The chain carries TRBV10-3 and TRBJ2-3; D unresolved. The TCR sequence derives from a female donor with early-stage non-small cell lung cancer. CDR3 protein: CAIKQLFTDTQYF. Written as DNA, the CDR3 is TGTGCCATCAAACAGCTCTTCACAGATACGCAGTATTTT.